This TCR beta chain emerged from a study of cytomegalovirus exposure and HLA in healthy donors. Germline CDR1 and CDR2: SGHDT and YYEEEE. There are 17 residues in the CDR3. With 0 bases removed from V and 4 bases from J, the gap between germline ends came to 19 bases. Amplification used 60 Vbeta primers and 13 Jbeta primers. The table came from immunoSEQ multiplex PCR; TCRdb's copy has only in-frame clones and leaves some out. This table holds approximately 220,000 clones, about 75% found once. The sequence derives from a woman aged 25 to 39 in good health and CMV-seronegative. The V gene is TRBV5-6, the J gene TRBJ1-1; TRBD1 is a possible D gene (6 bases). The sample consisted of PBMCs. The CDR3 coding sequence is TGTGCCAGCAGCTTGGAGTTCCAAAACAGGGAGGGCACTGAAGCTTTCTTT. It codes for CASSLEFQNREGTEAFF.